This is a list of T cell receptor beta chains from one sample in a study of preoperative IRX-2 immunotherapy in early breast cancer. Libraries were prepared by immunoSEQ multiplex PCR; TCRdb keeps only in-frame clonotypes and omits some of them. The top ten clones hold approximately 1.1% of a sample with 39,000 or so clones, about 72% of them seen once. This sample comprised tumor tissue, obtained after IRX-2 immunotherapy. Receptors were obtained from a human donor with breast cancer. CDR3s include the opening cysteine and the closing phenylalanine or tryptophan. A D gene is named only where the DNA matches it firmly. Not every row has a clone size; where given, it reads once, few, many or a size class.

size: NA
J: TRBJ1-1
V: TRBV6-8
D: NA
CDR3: CASSYWGDGTEAFF
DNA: TGTGCCAGCAGTTACTGGGGGGACGGCACTGAAGCTTTCTTT

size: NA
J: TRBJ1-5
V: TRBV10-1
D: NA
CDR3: CASSAGQYQPQHF
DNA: TGCGCCAGCAGTGCCGGACAGTATCAGCCCCAGCATTTT

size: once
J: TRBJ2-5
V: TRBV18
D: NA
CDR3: CASLSTGWGETQYF
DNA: TGTGCCAGCTTATCGACAGGCTGGGGGGAGACCCAGTACTTC

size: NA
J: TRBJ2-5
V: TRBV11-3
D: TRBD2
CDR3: CASSSLPSGTSGRKETQYF
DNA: TGTGCCAGCAGCTCCTTACCTTCGGGGACTAGCGGGAGGAAGGAGACCCAGTACTTC

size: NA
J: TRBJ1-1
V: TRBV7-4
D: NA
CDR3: CASSLDPRTEAFF
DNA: TGTGCCAGCAGCTTAGATCCAAGGACTGAAGCTTTCTTT

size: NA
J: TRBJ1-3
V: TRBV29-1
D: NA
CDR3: CSVDGGTGNTIYF
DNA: TGCAGCGTTGACGGCGGGACTGGAAACACCATATATTTT

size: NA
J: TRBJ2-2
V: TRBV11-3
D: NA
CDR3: CASSLLSSADTGELFF
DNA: TGTGCCAGCAGCCTCCTGTCGAGTGCGGACACCGGGGAGCTGTTTTTT

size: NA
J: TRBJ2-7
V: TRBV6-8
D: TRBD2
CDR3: CASSYSRISGSSYEQYF
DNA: TGTGCCAGCAGTTACTCCAGGATTAGCGGGTCCTCCTACGAGCAGTACTTC

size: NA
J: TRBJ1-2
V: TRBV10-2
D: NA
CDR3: CASTLQGPNYGYTF
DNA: TGCGCCAGCACTCTACAGGGCCCTAACTATGGCTACACCTTC

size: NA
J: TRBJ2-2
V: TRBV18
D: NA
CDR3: CASSPVWGISTGELFF
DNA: TGTGCCAGCTCACCCGTATGGGGAATCAGTACCGGGGAGCTGTTTTTT

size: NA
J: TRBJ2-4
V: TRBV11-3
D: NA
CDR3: CASSLEGGMTIQYF
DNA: TGTGCCAGCAGCTTGGAAGGGGGAATGACCATTCAGTACTTC

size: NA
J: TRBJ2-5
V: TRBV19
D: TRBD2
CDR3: CASSRGHSGGETQYF
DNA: TGTGCCAGTAGTAGGGGCCATAGCGGGGGAGAGACCCAGTACTTC

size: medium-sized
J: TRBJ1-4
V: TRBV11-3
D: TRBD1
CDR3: CASSLQGQGDSEKLFF
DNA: TGTGCCAGCAGCCTCCAGGGACAGGGGGATAGTGAAAAACTGTTTTTT

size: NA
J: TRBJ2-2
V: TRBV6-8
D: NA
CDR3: CASSSLDFTGELFF
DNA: TGTGCCAGCAGTTCCCTGGACTTCACCGGGGAGCTGTTTTTT

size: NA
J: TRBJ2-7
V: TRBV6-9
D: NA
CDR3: CASTPGLGSYEQYF
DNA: TGTGCCAGCACGCCGGGACTTGGCTCCTACGAGCAGTACTTC

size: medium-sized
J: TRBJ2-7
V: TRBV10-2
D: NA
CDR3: CASSESGQGYEQYF
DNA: TGCGCCAGCAGTGAGTCGGGACAAGGCTACGAGCAGTACTTC

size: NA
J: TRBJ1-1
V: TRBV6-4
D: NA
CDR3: CAISDGGWSTEAFF
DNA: TGTGCCATCAGTGACGGGGGCTGGAGCACTGAAGCTTTCTTT

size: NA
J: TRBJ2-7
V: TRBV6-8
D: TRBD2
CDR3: CASSYGGPGLAGGPGGEQYF
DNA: TGTGCCAGCAGTTACGGGGGACCGGGACTAGCGGGAGGGCCAGGGGGCGAGCAGTACTTC

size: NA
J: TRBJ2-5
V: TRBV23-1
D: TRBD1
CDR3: CASSQSDRPRETQYF
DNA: TGCGCCAGCAGTCAATCGGACAGGCCTAGGGAGACCCAGTACTTC

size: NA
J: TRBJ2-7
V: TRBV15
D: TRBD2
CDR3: CATSPGVGGYEQYF
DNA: TGTGCCACCAGCCCCGGTGTCGGGGGGTACGAGCAGTACTTC

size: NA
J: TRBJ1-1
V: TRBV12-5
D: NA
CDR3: CASAGDRSNTEAFF
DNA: TGTGCTAGTGCCGGCGACAGGTCTAACACTGAAGCTTTCTTT

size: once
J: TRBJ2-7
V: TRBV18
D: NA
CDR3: CASSPGQGSEQYF
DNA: TGTGCCAGCTCACCAGGGCAGGGCTCCGAGCAGTACTTC

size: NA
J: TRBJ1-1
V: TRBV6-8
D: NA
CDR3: CASRTRTSEAFF
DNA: TGTGCCAGCAGAACAAGAACCTCTGAAGCTTTCTTT

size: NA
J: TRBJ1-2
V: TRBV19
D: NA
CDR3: CASRVQSYGYTF
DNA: TGTGCCAGTAGGGTCCAGTCCTATGGCTACACCTTC

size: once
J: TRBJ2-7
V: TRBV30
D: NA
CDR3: CAWSRGYSSYEQYF
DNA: TGTGCCTGGAGTCGGGGCTACTCCTCCTACGAGCAGTACTTC

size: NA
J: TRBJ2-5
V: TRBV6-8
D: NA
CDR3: CASSYPSRWETQYF
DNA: TGTGCCAGCAGTTACCCTTCCAGATGGGAGACCCAGTACTTC

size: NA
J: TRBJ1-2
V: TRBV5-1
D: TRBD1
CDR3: CASSSPGQGQYGYTF
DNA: TGCGCCAGCAGCTCCCCGGGACAGGGGCAATATGGCTACACCTTC

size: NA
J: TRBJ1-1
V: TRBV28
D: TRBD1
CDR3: CASIPGGVRTEAFF
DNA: TGTGCCAGCATCCCAGGGGGCGTCAGGACTGAAGCTTTCTTT

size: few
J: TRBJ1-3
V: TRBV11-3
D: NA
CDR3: CASSLTQGGGNTIYF
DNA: TGTGCCAGCAGCTTAACGCAGGGCGGTGGAAACACCATATATTTT

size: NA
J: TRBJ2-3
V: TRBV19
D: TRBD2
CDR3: CASSKGLPLTDTQYF
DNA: TGTGCCAGTAGTAAGGGACTACCTCTCACAGATACGCAGTATTTT

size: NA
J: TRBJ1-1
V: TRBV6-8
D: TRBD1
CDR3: CAIGGQRYTEAFF
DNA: TGTGCCATCGGGGGACAGCGTTACACTGAAGCTTTCTTT

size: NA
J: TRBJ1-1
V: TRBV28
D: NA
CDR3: CASSFTGGSNTEAFF
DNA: TGTGCCAGCAGTTTCACCGGAGGTTCGAACACTGAAGCTTTCTTT

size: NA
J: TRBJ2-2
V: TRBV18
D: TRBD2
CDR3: CASSPGLAGPTGELFF
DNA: TGTGCCAGCTCACCAGGGTTAGCGGGGCCCACCGGGGAGCTGTTTTTT

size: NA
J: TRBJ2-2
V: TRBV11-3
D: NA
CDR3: CASSAPGTPNTGELFF
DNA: TGTGCCAGCAGCGCGCCCGGGACTCCTAACACCGGGGAGCTGTTTTTT

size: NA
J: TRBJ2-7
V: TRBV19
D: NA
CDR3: CASTRGLGSYEQYF
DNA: TGTGCCAGTACCCGGGGCCTTGGCTCCTACGAGCAGTACTTC

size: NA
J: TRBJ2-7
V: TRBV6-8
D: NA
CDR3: CASRSAGRYEQYF
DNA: TGTGCCAGTCGAAGTGCAGGTCGATACGAGCAGTACTTC

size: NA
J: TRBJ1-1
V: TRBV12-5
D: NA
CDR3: CASGFGQSDTEAFF
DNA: TGTGCTAGTGGTTTCGGACAGAGCGACACTGAAGCTTTCTTT

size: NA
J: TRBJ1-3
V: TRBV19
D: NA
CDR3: CASSITGPGANTIYF
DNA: TGTGCCAGTAGTATAACTGGTCCGGGTGCAAACACCATATATTTT

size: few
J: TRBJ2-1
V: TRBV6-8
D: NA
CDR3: CASRAGGYDEQFF
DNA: TGTGCCAGCAGGGCGGGCGGTTACGATGAGCAGTTCTTC

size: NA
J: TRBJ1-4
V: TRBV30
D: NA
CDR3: CAWSVSEGRATNEKLFF
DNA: TGTGCCTGGAGTGTCTCGGAGGGGAGGGCAACTAATGAAAAACTGTTTTTT

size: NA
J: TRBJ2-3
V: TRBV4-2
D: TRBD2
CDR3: CASSQDPTRLAGGSSTDTQYF
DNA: TGTGCCAGCAGCCAAGATCCAACCCGACTAGCGGGAGGGTCTAGCACAGATACGCAGTATTTT

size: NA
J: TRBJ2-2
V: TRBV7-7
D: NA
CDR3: CASSLGSGFGTGELFF
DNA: TGTGCCAGCAGTCTCGGTTCAGGGTTTGGCACCGGGGAGCTGTTTTTT

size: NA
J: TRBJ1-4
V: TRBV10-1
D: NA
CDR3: CASSEGLRGGEKLFF
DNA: TGCGCCAGCAGTGAGGGCCTCCGGGGCGGTGAAAAACTGTTTTTT

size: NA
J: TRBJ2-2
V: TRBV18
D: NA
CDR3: CASSPQQGTGELFF
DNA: TGTGCCAGCTCACCACAACAGGGTACCGGGGAGCTGTTTTTT

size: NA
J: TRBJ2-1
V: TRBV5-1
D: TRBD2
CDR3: CASSLAALASGSLNEQFF
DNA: TGCGCCAGCAGCTTGGCGGCTCTTGCTAGCGGGAGCCTCAATGAGCAGTTCTTC

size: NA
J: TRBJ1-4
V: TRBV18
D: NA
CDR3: CASSPRSPNEKLFF
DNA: TGTGCCAGCTCACCTAGATCTCCCAATGAAAAACTGTTTTTT

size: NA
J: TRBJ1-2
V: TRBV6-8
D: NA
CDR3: CASSYSGDHGYTF
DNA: TGTGCCAGCAGTTACTCAGGGGACCATGGCTACACCTTC

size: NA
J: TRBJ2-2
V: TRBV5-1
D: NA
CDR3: CASSPEGGTGELFF
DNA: TGCGCCAGCAGCCCGGAGGGGGGCACCGGGGAGCTGTTTTTT

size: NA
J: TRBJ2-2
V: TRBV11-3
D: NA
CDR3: CASSREPNTGELFF
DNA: TGTGCCAGCAGCCGTGAACCGAACACCGGGGAGCTGTTTTTT

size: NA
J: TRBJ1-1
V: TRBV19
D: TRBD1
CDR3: CASSPTGGSEAFF
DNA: TGTGCCAGTAGTCCTACAGGGGGGTCTGAAGCTTTCTTT

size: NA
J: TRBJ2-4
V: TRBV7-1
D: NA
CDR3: CASSPGWLAKNIQYF
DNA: TGTGCCAGCAGCCCAGGGTGGCTAGCCAAAAACATTCAGTACTTC

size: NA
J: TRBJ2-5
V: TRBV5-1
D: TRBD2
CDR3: CASRSGGAGETQYF
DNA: TGCGCCAGCAGGAGCGGGGGGGCCGGGGAGACCCAGTACTTC

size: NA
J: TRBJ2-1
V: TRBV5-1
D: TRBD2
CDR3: CASSWGGTSGRNSYNEQFF
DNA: TGCGCCAGCAGCTGGGGGGGGACTAGCGGGAGAAACTCCTACAATGAGCAGTTCTTC